This entry features one T cell receptor beta chain sequence. Sequencing used immunoSEQ multiplex PCR; TCRdb keeps in-frame clones, though not all of them. The table lists over 110,000 clones, around 90% of them singletons, with 1.5% to 2% in the top ten. The sample belongs to a study of T cell responses to AZD1222 COVID-19 vaccine. The source was peripheral blood, collected 28 days after the second AZD1222 dose. The clonotype comes from an adult who received the AZD1222 COVID-19 vaccine.

CDR3: CASSLETSGVRGELFF. The CDR3 nucleotides are TGTGCCAGCAGCTTGGAGACTAGCGGGGTCCGGGGGGAGCTGTTTTTT. The chain links TRBV5-5 to TRBJ2-2; 11 positions agree with TRBD2. J lost 8 bases, V lost 0 bases, and 6 bases had no gene match. The CDR3 runs to 16 residues. Germline CDR1 is SGHKS and CDR2 is YYEKEE (reference sequence).